The sequence of this T cell receptor beta chain was determined in a study of cytomegalovirus exposure and HLA in healthy donors. V was clipped by 9 bases and J by 5 bases; unmatched bases: 11. The CDR3 totals 15 residues. Germline assignment: CDR1 SNHLY and CDR2 FYNNEI. A note on this clone: Its antigen is not identified.

Study-level findings and limits: Immune exposure information comprised only CMV serostatus.

The primer mix had 60 Vbeta and 13 Jbeta primers. Method: immunoSEQ multiplex PCR; TCRdb's copy keeps in-frame clones and lacks some. Among under 200,000 clones listed, less than 85% were seen once. Sequencing input: PBMCs. The chain joins TRBV2 to TRBJ2-7; TRBD1 matches at 12 bases. This clonotype was sampled from a man between 35 and 55 years old in good health and CMV-seronegative. CDR3 amino acids: CASNTGTGGFNEQYF. Here the CDR3 DNA reads TGTGCCAGTAATACCGGGACAGGGGGCTTCAACGAGCAGTACTTC.